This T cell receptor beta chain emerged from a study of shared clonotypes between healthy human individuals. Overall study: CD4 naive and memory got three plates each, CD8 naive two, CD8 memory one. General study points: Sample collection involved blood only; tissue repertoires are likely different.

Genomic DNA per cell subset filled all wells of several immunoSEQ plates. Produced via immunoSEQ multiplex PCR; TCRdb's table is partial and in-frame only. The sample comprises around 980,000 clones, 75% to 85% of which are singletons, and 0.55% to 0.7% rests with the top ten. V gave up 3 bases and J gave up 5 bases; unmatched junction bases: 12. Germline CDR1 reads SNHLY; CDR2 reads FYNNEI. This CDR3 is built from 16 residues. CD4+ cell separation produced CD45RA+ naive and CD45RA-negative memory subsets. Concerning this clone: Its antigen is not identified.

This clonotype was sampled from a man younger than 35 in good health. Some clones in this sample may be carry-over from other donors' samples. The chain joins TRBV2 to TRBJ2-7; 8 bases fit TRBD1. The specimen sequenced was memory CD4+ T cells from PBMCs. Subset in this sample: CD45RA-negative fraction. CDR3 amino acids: CASSDFRGRGRDEQYF. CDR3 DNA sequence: TGTGCCAGCAGTGATTTTCGTGGCAGGGGGCGCGACGAGCAGTACTTC.